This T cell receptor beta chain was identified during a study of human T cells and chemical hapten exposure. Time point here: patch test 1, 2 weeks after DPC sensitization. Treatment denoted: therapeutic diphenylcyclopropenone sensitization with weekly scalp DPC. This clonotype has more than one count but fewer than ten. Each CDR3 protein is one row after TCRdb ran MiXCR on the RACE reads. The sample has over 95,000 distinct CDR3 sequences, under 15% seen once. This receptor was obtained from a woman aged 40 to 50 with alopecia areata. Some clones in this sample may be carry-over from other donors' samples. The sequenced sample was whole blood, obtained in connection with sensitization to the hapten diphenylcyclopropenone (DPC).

The CDR3 spells CSARFFPGTSLPAGEQFF. The CDR3 DNA reads TGCAGTGCTAGATTCTTCCCCGGGACTAGCCTCCCCGCGGGTGAGCAGTTCTTC. The rearrangement links TRBV20-1 to TRBJ2-1; 9 bases align to TRBD2. With 2 bases clipped from V and 9 bases from J, the junction kept 20 bases outside the gene matches. The CDR3 runs 18 residues. Germline CDR1 is DFQATT and CDR2 is SNEGSKA (reference sequence).